The T cell receptor beta chain described here comes from a study of blood T cell repertoires in COVID-19. This clone was detected only a few times. TCRdb's copy holds only in-frame clones and misses some; the assay was immunoSEQ multiplex PCR. The data show fewer than 300,000 clones, around 88% seen once. The V gene lost 8 bases and the J gene lost 2 bases, with 19 bases spanning the gap. CDR1 is MDHEN and CDR2 is SYDVKM in the germline V gene. The CDR3 sequence is 16 residues long. V gene TRBV28 combines with J gene TRBJ1-3; maybe TRBD1 (6 bases). This receptor was identified in a woman between 40 and 50 years old with acute COVID-19. The sequenced sample consisted of PBMCs or T cells enriched from blood (not recorded which). CDR3 in DNA: TGTGCCAGCTCCTCCCCGGGGGGCATAGCTGGAAACACCATATATTTT. Encoded protein: CASSSPGGIAGNTIYF.